This T cell receptor beta chain derives from a study of T cell responses to AZD1222 COVID-19 vaccine. General observations from the study: Sampling that yielded the repertoires occurred only after the peak T cell response. Donors, mostly white British, included more females; clonal diversity was possibly underestimated.

Profiling relied on immunoSEQ multiplex PCR, and the TCRdb table lists in-frame clones only, not all of them. Among about 76,000 clones, approximately 90% were seen once, and the ten largest hold 4.7%. Comments on this clone: Its antigen is not known.

The clonotype originates from an adult in good health. The sequenced sample was peripheral blood, obtained on day 0 of MenACWY control vaccination.

CDR3 DNA: TGTGCCAGCCCCCGGCAACCGAATGAAGCTTTCTTT. Amino acids: CASPRQPNEAFF. This chain connects TRBV9 to TRBJ1-1; no clear D gene. V gave up 7 bases and J gave up 7 bases, with 14 bases separating them. The CDR3 has 12 residues. The germline V gene encodes CDR1 SGDLS and CDR2 YYNGEE.